This TCR beta chain came from a study of molecular identifiers for immune sequencing clone quantification. Points from the study as a whole: Highly expanded clone sizes could be underestimated through barcode sharing by identical TCR molecules.

TCRdb re-called the PCR reads with MiXCR, one entry per CDR3 protein. Of about 100,000 distinct CDR3 sequences listed, 21% are singletons. The CDR3 has 17 residues. Trimming stripped 0 bases from V and 6 bases from J, with 20 bases between. Per germline, CDR1 GTSNPN and CDR2 SVGIG (reference sequence). This clonotype was counted between two and nine times. Its cognate antigen is unknown. The J gene is TRBJ2-2, the V gene TRBV30; either TRBD1 or TRBD2 may fit D (6 bases each). The sample was naive CD8+ T cells from blood, with Jurkat cell RNA spiked in. Stated subset: FACS-sorted CD8+CD4-CCR7+CD45RA+ naive T cells. The sequence was collected from a human donor in good health. Some libraries in this study had Jurkat cell RNA spiked in. DNA for the CDR3: TGTGCCTGGAGTGTTCTTAGGGGGGAGCCACCTGCCGGGGAGCTGTTTTTT. Translated: CAWSVLRGEPPAGELFF.